The 4 T cell receptor beta chains given below trace back to one sample, sequenced in a study of beta chain features in type 1 diabetes (dated by TCRdb to about 2018). Study-wide conclusions, independent of this receptor: In all four CD4+ subsets, TCRB CDR3 length was moderately but significantly shorter in type 1 diabetes patients.

The library was prepared using the immunoSEQ multiplex PCR assay. The High Capacity cDNA Reverse Transcription Kit was used to reverse transcribe all of the isolated RNA, meaning that expressed TCRB transcripts were what got sequenced. TCRdb limited this immuneACCESS table to in-frame rearrangements with V and J called. A share of clones is missing; checked studies link under half to unresolved V genes, and the rest is unexplained. The table for this sample lists around 46,000 clones; around 40% of them were counted only once. The ten largest clones capture over 0.1% of the sample. Their specific antigens are unknown. Sample: stem cell memory CD4+ T cells from blood. Read against the paper, the sample's cell subset or site label means: stem cell-like memory CD4+ T cells. These receptors were obtained from a man under 40 with type 1 diabetes.

The V and J genes are TRBV30 and TRBJ1-3, with a weak D call TRBD1 (5 bases). CDR3 size: 16 residues. V lost 0 bases to trimming and J lost 3 bases, with 15 bases between them. The germline gives CDR1 GTSNPN, CDR2 SVGIG (reference sequence). This chain's CDR3 is CAWSVLTGRSGNTIYF. The CDR3 nucleotides read TGTGCCTGGAGTGTATTAACAGGACGGAGTGGAAACACCATATATTTT.

V gene TRBV7-6 combines with J gene TRBJ2-7; perhaps TRBD1 as D (6 bases). The CDR3 totals 13 residues. The germline V gene encodes CDR1 SGHVS and CDR2 FNYEAQ. The ends were cut back, 5 bases at V and 7 bases at J, with 15 bases in the middle. The CDR3: CASSQTGLREQYF. The CDR3 DNA follows: TGTGCCAGCAGCCAAACAGGGCTGCGGGAGCAGTACTTC.

This chain connects TRBV4-2 to TRBJ2-7; 13 bases fit TRBD2. The germline V gene encodes CDR1 LGHNA and CDR2 YNFKEQ. The CDR3 extends over 17 amino acids. Unmatched junction bases numbered 6, after V lost 2 bases and J lost 2 bases. The CDR3 spells CASSQRAGTSGAYEQYF. The CDR3 nucleotides read TGTGCCAGCAGCCAAAGGGCGGGGACTAGCGGGGCCTACGAGCAGTACTTC.

The rearrangement links TRBV7-2 to TRBJ2-3; D is ambiguous. CDR1 SGHTA and CDR2 FQGNSA come from the germline V gene. Trimming took 2 bases from V and 4 from J, leaving 7 bases between them. This CDR3 has 13 residues. CDR3 coding DNA: TGTGCCAGCAGCTTACCCTACTCAGATACGCAGTATTTT. Translated, it gives CASSLPYSDTQYF.